These 9 T cell receptor beta chains originate from one sample sequenced in a study of T cells in Graves' hyperthyroidism and ophthalmopathy. The source material, RNA transcripts, was used to amplify TCR beta CDR3 regions. Initially, a first-round RT-PCR of the TCR CDR3 employed the HTBI primer set. MiXCR, applied by TCRdb to the multiplex PCR reads, yields one record per CDR3 protein. The repertoire holds about 640,000 distinct CDR3 sequences, with about 45% as singletons. Material: peripheral blood or thyroid tissue (not recorded which). Receptor source: an adult man with Graves' disease, either hyperthyroidism or ophthalmopathy (not recorded which).

This clonotype was seen only once. One end of the junction varies from germline; a read error may be responsible. The DNA of the CDR3 is TGTGCCAGCAGCCGGGACGGTCTGAGAGGGACCTACGCCTTC. It specifies CASSRDGLRGTYAF. J is TRBJ2-5 and V is TRBV7-2; D may match TRBD1 or TRBD2 (5 bases each). The CDR3 has 14 residues. CDR1 and CDR2 from the germline V gene are SGHTA and FQGNSA.

This clonotype occurred many times. The chain uses TRBV29-1 and TRBJ1-4; no definite D call. The CDR3 loop spans 13 amino acids. CDR1 and CDR2 from the germline V gene are SQVTM and ANQGSEA. The V end lost 7 bases, the J end lost 8 bases, and 17 bases lay between the germline ends. The CDR3 sequence: CSASSGRHEKLFF. In DNA, the CDR3 is TGCAGCGCCTCGAGCGGGCGGCACGAAAAACTGTTTTTT.

At least ten counts were recorded for this clonotype. The chain links TRBV6-5 to TRBJ2-7, with 7 bases fitting TRBD1. This CDR3 contains 13 residues. Germline V gene sequence: CDR1 MNHEY, CDR2 SVGAGI. Trimming at V came to 6 bases and at J to 6 bases, leaving 8 bases not matched to a gene. The CDR3 sequence: CASSRDAGGEQYF. CDR3 DNA sequence: TGTGCCAGCAGCCGAGACGCAGGGGGCGAGCAGTACTTC.

This rearrangement joins TRBV24-1 to TRBJ1-5, with D possibly TRBD1 on 5 matching bases. CDR3 length equals 15 residues. The germline V gene has CDR1 KGHDR and CDR2 SFDVKD. V lost 3 bases and J lost 9, with 17 bases in between. The CDR3 here is CATSDPVGEKGPQHF. The CDR3 nucleotides are TGTGCCACCAGTGATCCCGTGGGGGAGAAGGGGCCCCAGCATTTT.

This clonotype was observed a handful of times. The chain joins TRBV19 to TRBJ2-5; TRBD1 might be the D (5 bases). V shed 8 bases and J shed 5 bases, with 18 bases lying between them. The CDR3 is 14 amino acids. CDR1 is LNHDA, CDR2 SQIVND, per germline (reference sequence). Written as DNA, the CDR3 is TGTGCCAGTTCGTGGGGCTCTATGGGGGAGACCCAGTACTTC. Translation: CASSWGSMGETQYF.

The chain combines TRBV29-1 with TRBJ1-1; D is undetermined. The CDR3 runs to 11 residues. The germline V gene has CDR1 SQVTM and CDR2 ANQGSEA. The V and J ends lost 4 bases and 6 bases respectively, with 9 bases between them. In nucleotides, the CDR3 is TGCAGCGTTGGCGGGGTGTCTGAAGCTTTCTTT. Its translation is CSVGGVSEAFF.

V and J are TRBV12-3 or TRBV12-4 and TRBJ1-5; 8 bases fit TRBD1. The CDR3 runs 13 residues. The CDR3 DNA reads TGTGCTAGAGCAGGACAGGGCGATCAGCCCCAGCATTTT. Translated: CARAGQGDQPQHF.

CDR3 nucleotides: TGTGCCACCAGACAGGGGGCCCGAGAGACCCAGCATTTT. This sequence encodes CATRQGARETQHF. The V gene is TRBV24-1, the J gene TRBJ1-5; 9 nucleotides line up with TRBD1. The germline V gene has CDR1 KGHDR and CDR2 SFDVKD. With V trimmed by 7 bases and J by 11 bases, 8 bases remained unmatched. This CDR3 contains 13 residues.

J is TRBJ2-7 and V is TRBV4-1; no clear D. Germline CDR1 and CDR2: MGHRA and YSYEKL. V was clipped by 1 base and J by 3 bases, with 22 bases between them. This CDR3 spans 18 amino acids. The CDR3 loop reads CASSQGDLGRAFGYEQYF. Here the CDR3 DNA reads TGCGCCAGCAGCCAAGGTGACCTCGGACGGGCTTTCGGCTACGAGCAGTACTTC.